This T cell receptor beta chain was sequenced in a study of blood T cell repertoires in COVID-19. V shed 7 bases and J 4 bases; nucleotides not matched to a gene: 13. The length of the CDR3 is 16 residues. Germline V gene sequence: CDR1 LNHDA, CDR2 SQIVND (reference sequence). Authors' processing steps: Amplified reference gene primers provided the basis for estimating nucleated cell counts. This table comes from immunoSEQ multiplex PCR, and its TCRdb copy is limited to in-frame clones, with some not included. The V and J calls and clone size were taken over from that table, and D and trimming were inferred from the DNA. The sample yields 95,000 to 100,000 clones, about 86% seen once.

V and J are TRBV19 and TRBJ1-5; TRBD1 matches 7 bases. This sequence was found in a man older than 75 with acute or convalescent COVID-19. The sequenced sample consisted of peripheral blood. The CDR3 DNA reads as TGTGCCAGTACCAATAGGACAGGTTTCTCGAATCAGCCCCAGCATTTT. Translation: CASTNRTGFSNQPQHF.